These 27 T cell receptor beta chains were sequenced from one sample in a study of identical twins. Via MiXCR, TCRdb re-called the 5' RACE reads, giving one row per CDR3 protein. Here the sample spans approximately 300,000 distinct CDR3 sequences, roughly 10% being singletons. This sample also belongs to another study, concerning yellow fever vaccine responses in identical twins.

Sample: CD8+ T cells sorted from blood. The source of these receptors is a woman younger than 30 in good health.

This chain connects TRBV10-3 to TRBJ2-1; D call uncertain. The ends were cut back, 2 bases at V and 6 bases at J, with 5 bases in the middle. Germline loops: CDR1 ENHRY, CDR2 SYGVKD. This CDR3 region has 12 residues. The CDR3 DNA follows: TGTGCCATCAGTGAGGGCCCCAATGAGCAGTTCTTC. Translating it yields CAISEGPNEQFF.

This clonotype was seen repeatedly, ten times or more. The rearrangement joins TRBV6-5 to TRBJ2-1, with 7 bases aligning to TRBD2. Trimming took 4 bases from V and 9 from J; bases not matched to a gene: 9. This CDR3 is 14 amino acids long. Germline V gene sequence: CDR1 MNHEY, CDR2 SVGAGI. In DNA, the CDR3 is TGTGCCAGCAGTTTCGGACTAGGGGCGAGTGAGCAGTTCTTC. This translates into CASSFGLGASEQFF.

This clonotype has a count of ten or more. This chain connects TRBV29-1 to TRBJ2-3; 7 bases map to TRBD2. There are 14 residues in the CDR3. Per germline, CDR1 SQVTM and CDR2 ANQGSEA. V lost 4 bases to trimming and J lost 5 bases; unmatched junction nucleotides: 9. This CDR3 reads CSVALADLGDTQYF. Written as DNA, the CDR3 is TGCAGCGTTGCTCTAGCGGACCTGGGAGATACGCAGTATTTT.

This clonotype was seen a few times. The rearrangement uses TRBV28 and TRBJ2-1, with a possible D match to TRBD1 (6 bases). This CDR3 contains 16 residues. Germline CDR1 is MDHEN and CDR2 is SYDVKM. The V end was cut by 4 bases, the J end by 4 bases, with 17 bases between. The CDR3 loop reads CASSSIRDMTYNEQFF. The CDR3 nucleotides are TGTGCCAGCAGTTCCATCCGGGACATGACTTACAATGAGCAGTTCTTC. The full variable domain, with the rest looked up from reference TRBV28 and TRBJ2-1, is DVKVTQSSRYLVKRTGEKVFLECVQDMDHENMFWYRQDPGLGLRLIYFSYDVKMKEKGDIPEGYSVSREKKERFSLILESASTNQTSMYLCASSSIRDMTYNEQFFGPGTRLTVL.

In this sample, this clonotype turned up a few times. J is TRBJ1-2 and V is TRBV28, with D unresolved. CDR1 is MDHEN, CDR2 SYDVKM, per germline. The length of the CDR3 is 15 residues. V lost 5 bases and J lost 2, with 15 bases in between. The CDR3 spells CASSPAASWNYGYTF. The CDR3 region has the DNA TGTGCCAGCAGTCCCGCGGCTAGCTGGAACTATGGCTACACCTTC.

The rearrangement joins TRBV29-1 to TRBJ2-1, with D perhaps matching TRBD1 (5 bases). The germline V gene has CDR1 SQVTM and CDR2 ANQGSEA. The CDR3 consists of 15 residues. Trimming cost V 0 bases and J 5 bases, with 14 bases left between them. The CDR3 region is CSVEESGARNNEQFF. The CDR3 DNA reads TGCAGCGTTGAAGAGAGTGGGGCGAGGAACAATGAGCAGTTCTTC.

The gene calls are TRBV20-1 and TRBJ2-3, with 10 bases matching TRBD1. CDR1 is DFQATT, CDR2 SNEGSKA, per germline (reference sequence). This CDR3 region has 16 residues. The junction had 10 bases not matched to a gene; V was cut back by 5 bases and J by 2 bases. The CDR3 reads CSAPTGGELITDTQYF. CDR3 DNA: TGCAGTGCTCCGACAGGGGGCGAGTTAATCACAGATACGCAGTATTTT.

This clonotype was picked up many times. The junction does not match germline at one end; this may be a read error. This sequence joins TRBV7-7 and TRBJ2-7; TRBD1 might be the D (5 bases). Germline values: CDR1 SSHAT, CDR2 FNYEAQ (reference sequence). CDR3 length: 13 amino acids. In DNA, the CDR3 is TGTGCTAGCAGCCCAGGGCCACCCTACGAGCAGTACTTC. Protein: CASSPGPPYEQYF.

This clonotype was seen repeatedly, ten times or more. V and J are TRBV6-5 and TRBJ2-7; D is unclear. Trimming pared 0 bases from V and 0 bases from J, leaving 6 bases between. CDR1 and CDR2 from the germline V gene are MNHEY and SVGAGI. The CDR3 runs to 14 residues. The CDR3 nucleotides read TGTGCCAGCAGTTACTCGACTCTCTCCTACGAGCAGTACTTC. Its translation: CASSYSTLSYEQYF.

Comments on this clonotype: A much larger clone lies one base from this, so it may be a read error. The chain joins TRBV13 to TRBJ2-6; a possible D gene is TRBD1 (6 bases). CDR3 length equals 17 residues. Germline assignment: CDR1 PRHDT and CDR2 FYEKMQ (reference sequence). Trimming removed 4 bases from V and 4 bases from J, with 17 bases in between. The CDR3 DNA is TGTGCCAGCAGCTCCTCCCCAACAGGGTCCGGGGCCAACGTCCTGACTTTC. It codes for CASSSSPTGSGANVLTF.

This clonotype was seen more than once but under ten times. The chain recombines TRBV14 with TRBJ1-1, with D unresolved. Trimming removed 3 bases at V and 4 bases at J, with 9 bases between. Germline CDR1 SGHDN, CDR2 FVKESK. The CDR3 sequence is 13 residues long. DNA of the CDR3: TGTGCCAGCAGCCACGTTATCGGCACTGAAGCTTTCTTT. Encoded protein: CASSHVIGTEAFF.

This sequence joins TRBV29-1 and TRBJ2-2; 7 bases agree with TRBD1. Looked up from germline, CDR1 is SQVTM and CDR2 is ANQGSEA. This CDR3 spans 14 amino acids. The V and J ends lost 4 bases and 4 bases, in that order; junction bases with no gene match: 6. CDR3 sequence: CSVVTGDGTGELFF. For the CDR3, the DNA is TGCAGCGTTGTTACAGGGGACGGCACCGGGGAGCTGTTTTTT.

This clonotype was recorded once. The rearrangement joins TRBV6-2 or TRBV6-3 to TRBJ2-3, with no clear D. Germline loops: CDR1 MNHEY, CDR2 SVGEGT. Trimming took off 2 bases at V and 0 bases at J, with 9 bases between the two ends. The CDR3 totals 15 residues. CDR3 loop: CASSYKGSSTDTQYF. The CDR3, as DNA: TGTGCCAGCAGTTACAAGGGCAGTAGCACAGATACGCAGTATTTT.

The V call is TRBV7-9, the J call TRBJ2-7; D gene unclear. Germline loops: CDR1 SEHNR, CDR2 FQNEAQ (reference sequence). Trimming shortened V by 6 bases and J by 6 bases, and 15 bases separated the two germline ends. There are 13 residues in the CDR3. The CDR3 is CASRKPTRSEQYF. In nucleotides, the CDR3 is TGTGCCAGCAGAAAGCCTACAAGGTCCGAGCAGTACTTC.

The chain combines TRBV20-1 with TRBJ2-5, with TRBD2 matching over 8 bases. Looked up from germline, CDR1 is DFQATT and CDR2 is SNEGSKA (reference sequence). CDR3 length equals 15 residues. Trimming at V came to 1 base and at J to 5 bases, leaving 9 bases not matched to a gene. The CDR3 reads CSARVGSGNGETQYF. The CDR3 DNA reads as TGCAGTGCTAGAGTTGGTAGCGGGAATGGTGAGACCCAGTACTTC.

This clonotype came up many times. The chain has TRBV12-3 or TRBV12-4 and TRBJ1-5, with a tentative D call TRBD1 (6 bases). The ends were cut back, 3 bases at V and 4 bases at J, with 10 bases in the middle. This CDR3 comprises 14 residues. The CDR3 DNA reads TGTGCCAGCAGTTTTCGGGGGGCGAATCAGCCCCAGCATTTT. This translates into CASSFRGANQPQHF.

This clonotype was seen at least ten times. The chain is built from TRBV29-1 and TRBJ2-2, with D perhaps matching TRBD1 (6 bases). Per germline, CDR1 SQVTM and CDR2 ANQGSEA. With 3 bases removed from V and 5 bases from J, the gap between germline ends came to 13 bases. The CDR3 spans 14 residues. The CDR3 reads CSVEGVGATGELFF. Here the CDR3 DNA reads TGCAGCGTTGAGGGGGTGGGGGCAACCGGGGAGCTGTTTTTT.

The rearrangement links TRBV28 to TRBJ2-2; D is unresolved. CDR3 length: 16 amino acids. CDR1 MDHEN and CDR2 SYDVKM come from the germline V gene. V shed 5 bases and J shed 4 bases, with 17 bases lying between them. CDR3 region: CASSPRSGLITGELFF. The DNA for the CDR3 is TGTGCCAGCAGTCCCCGGTCGGGCTTGATCACCGGGGAGCTGTTTTTT.

The V call is TRBV20-1, the J call TRBJ2-3; D uncertain. Between the trimmed V and J ends, which lost 3 bases and 2 bases, there was a span of 18 bases. From germline, CDR1 is DFQATT and CDR2 SNEGSKA (reference sequence). The CDR3 has 16 amino acids. The CDR3 sequence is CSARGLTDPYTDTQYF. The CDR3 DNA reads TGCAGTGCTAGGGGTTTGACGGACCCTTACACAGATACGCAGTATTTT.

The chain employs TRBV9 and TRBJ2-5; D is unresolved. The V and J ends lost 0 bases and 5 bases respectively, with 5 bases between them. The V gene's germline CDR1 is SGDLS and CDR2 YYNGEE. The CDR3 has 12 residues. The CDR3 sequence: CASSVGGETQYF. In nucleotides, the CDR3 is TGTGCCAGCAGCGTAGGGGGTGAGACCCAGTACTTC.

The chain joins TRBV27 to TRBJ2-5, with D perhaps assigned TRBD1 or TRBD2 (5 bases each). Germline V gene lookup returns CDR1 MNHEY and CDR2 SMNVEV (reference sequence). The CDR3 covers 13 residues. V was shortened by 1 base and J by 4 bases, with 7 bases between the two germline ends. The CDR3 bases are TGTGCCAGCAGTTTATTGGGGGTAGAGACCCAGTACTTC. Translation: CASSLLGVETQYF.

In its sample, this clonotype was seen once. The genes are TRBV7-9 and TRBJ2-1, with 8 bases fitting TRBD1. Germline V gene sequence: CDR1 SEHNR, CDR2 FQNEAQ (reference sequence). V shed 0 bases, J shed 6 bases, and the junction held 1 base outside the gene matches. This CDR3 spans 14 amino acids. The DNA for the CDR3 is TGTGCCAGCAGCTTAGCACAGGGGGGCAATGAGCAGTTCTTC. Amino acids: CASSLAQGGNEQFF.

The V call is TRBV7-9, the J call TRBJ1-3, with D unclear. V lost 6 bases, J lost 0 bases, and 12 bases lay in between. The CDR3 runs 15 residues. Germline V lookup: CDR1 SEHNR, CDR2 FQNEAQ (reference sequence). CDR3 protein: CASSQSSSSGNTIYF. The CDR3 nucleotides read TGTGCCAGCAGTCAAAGTTCCAGCTCTGGAAACACCATATATTTT.

This clonotype has a count of ten or more. The chain is built from TRBV29-1 and TRBJ2-7; D possibly corresponds to TRBD1 (6 bases). V lost 1 base, J lost 7 bases, and 14 bases lay in between. This CDR3 is built from 13 residues. CDR1 SQVTM and CDR2 ANQGSEA come from the germline V gene. The CDR3: CSVEVQGNWEQYF. DNA of the CDR3: TGCAGCGTTGAAGTACAGGGTAATTGGGAGCAGTACTTC.

The rearrangement links TRBV28 to TRBJ1-1, with 9 positions matching TRBD1. Germline values: CDR1 MDHEN, CDR2 SYDVKM. V lost 5 bases to trimming and J lost 3 bases; unmatched junction nucleotides: 7. The CDR3 has 15 residues. The DNA for the CDR3 is TGTGCCAGCAGTCCAGAGACAGGGGGAGACACTGAAGCTTTCTTT. Amino acid sequence: CASSPETGGDTEAFF.

This clonotype was detected many times. This sequence joins TRBV27 and TRBJ2-1; either TRBD1 or TRBD2 may supply D (6 bases each). The CDR3 sequence is 14 residues long. The germline V gene encodes CDR1 MNHEY and CDR2 SMNVEV (reference sequence). V lost 7 bases, J lost 8 bases, and 18 bases lay in between. CDR3 in amino acids: CASKFPGAFDEQFF. Here the CDR3 DNA reads TGTGCCAGCAAATTCCCGGGGGCCTTTGATGAGCAGTTCTTC.

This clonotype has ten or more counts. The chain uses TRBV4-2 and TRBJ2-7; 11 bases are a match to TRBD1. Germline V gives CDR1 LGHNA, CDR2 YNFKEQ. Trimming at V came to 0 bases and at J to 6 bases, leaving 7 bases not matched to a gene. This CDR3 region has 16 residues. CDR3 amino acids: CASSQDLGTGGAEQYF. Here the CDR3 DNA reads TGTGCCAGCAGCCAAGATTTAGGGACAGGGGGGGCCGAGCAGTACTTC.